Listed below are T cell receptor beta chains from one sample, sequenced in a study of control samples from healthy donors and cancer patients. Profiled with immunoSEQ multiplex PCR; TCRdb holds only in-frame clones, not every one. Altogether 170,000 or so clones are present, about 90% being singletons, with the ten largest covering 1.4%. The sequencing input was blood. The receptors stem from a woman in her fifties or sixties in good health. Each CDR3 is given with its conserved first and last residue.

cdr3_aa: CASSPQTVLNEKLFF
v_call: TRBV18

cdr3_aa: CASTPRAGGRTNEKLFF
v_call: TRBV7-6

cdr3_aa: CASSLNAEKLFF
v_call: TRBV5-1

cdr3_aa: CAWSFIRADRRIYGYTF
v_call: TRBV30

cdr3_aa: CATSDPTGQGQYGYTF
v_call: TRBV24-1

cdr3_aa: CASRTQGDTIYF
v_call: TRBV27

cdr3_aa: CASSLAAGGPETQYF
v_call: TRBV7-6

cdr3_aa: CASSYGTGSVDEQFF
v_call: TRBV5-1

cdr3_aa: CASSDSPTDTDTQYF
v_call: TRBV2

cdr3_aa: CASSYSNLAGRAYSYNEQFF
v_call: TRBV6-2/TRBV6-3

cdr3_aa: CASSLGRDPLSAQHF
v_call: TRBV27

cdr3_aa: CASSAGTADNQPQHF
v_call: TRBV9

cdr3_aa: CASSLTATGRETQYF
v_call: TRBV27

cdr3_aa: CASSQDLPGGITNSPLHF
v_call: TRBV4-3

cdr3_aa: CASSFGQDYEQYF
v_call: TRBV7-6

cdr3_aa: CASSQDPQPTYEQYF
v_call: TRBV4-3

cdr3_aa: CASSLAVDNQPQHF
v_call: TRBV7-8

cdr3_aa: CASSPRTVLNTEAFF
v_call: TRBV11-2

cdr3_aa: CAISVLRGSGELFF
v_call: TRBV10-3

cdr3_aa: CASSQTGTQNEQFF
v_call: TRBV7-9

cdr3_aa: CAGGDRGLSYEQYF
v_call: TRBV30

cdr3_aa: CASSLALEGRAQFF
v_call: TRBV7-2